This T cell receptor (beta chain) was documented in a study of human T cells and chemical hapten exposure. The overall study: The upper back received 0.01% DPC by patch testing, with results read at 6 days.

Trimming shortened V by 6 bases and J by 3 bases, and 15 bases separated the two germline ends. Germline assignment: CDR1 MNHEY and CDR2 SVGEGT. This CDR3 has 15 residues. In TCRdb, the RACE reads were re-called with MiXCR into one record per CDR3 protein. This sample has under 130,000 distinct CDR3 sequences, with nearly 35% found just once. A note on this clonotype: As yet, its antigen is unknown.

Study-level points and caveats: Expanded TCRs created a significantly greater count of big CDR3 similarity clusters than controls did.

Sample time point: patch test 3, about 24 weeks after DPC sensitization. The treatment: therapeutic diphenylcyclopropenone sensitization with weekly scalp DPC. Sequenced here: whole blood, sampled in connection with sensitization to the hapten diphenylcyclopropenone (DPC). This receptor was taken from a man aged 35 to 55 with alopecia areata. Some clones in this sample may be carry-over from other donors' samples. The chain has TRBV6-2 or TRBV6-3 and TRBJ2-1; unclear D gene. CDR3 in DNA: TGTGCCAGCAGCAAACAGAGACGCAACTACAATGAGCAGTTCTTC. Encoded protein: CASSKQRRNYNEQFF.